Below are 10 T cell receptor beta chains sequenced from a single sample in a study of early T cells in non-severe SARS-CoV-2 infection (dated by TCRdb to about 2021). The library relied on 5' RACE. These reads were obtained on a NextSeq 500. Using fastp trimming at Q25 and MiXCR clonotype assembly, TCRdb reanalyzed the public sequencing data and kept in-frame beta chains. Each CDR3 protein appears once, grouped with its most common genes and DNA. The sample includes roughly 66,000 distinct CDR3 sequences, with roughly 10% observed a single time. The top ten clones comprise approximately 3% of the sample. Sequencing was done on a sample of whole blood. These TCRs come from an adult who was a healthcare worker with PCR-confirmed SARS-CoV-2 infection or an uninfected control (not recorded which).

This clonotype was observed at least ten times. The V and J genes are TRBV3-1 and TRBJ2-7; 10 bases match TRBD2. Germline V CDR1 and CDR2: LGHDT, YNNKEL (reference sequence). J lost 5 bases, V lost 4 bases, and 5 bases had no gene match. The CDR3 consists of 14 residues. The CDR3 nucleotides are TGTGCCAGCAGCCTGGCTAGCGGGAGCAACGAGCAGTACTTC. This encodes CASSLASGSNEQYF.

This clonotype has a count of ten or more. This sequence joins TRBV20-1 and TRBJ2-1; TRBD2 matches at 8 bases. Germline assignment: CDR1 DFQATT and CDR2 SNEGSKA (reference sequence). The CDR3 covers 17 residues. V trimming: 2 bases; J trimming: 1 base; junction bases outside the gene matches: 10. The CDR3 sequence is CSARRRTGGPSYNEQFF. The DNA of the CDR3 is TGCAGTGCTAGACGCCGGACGGGGGGGCCATCCTACAATGAGCAGTTCTTC.

This chain joins TRBV3-1 and TRBJ2-7; D may be TRBD2 (6 bases). The germline V gene has CDR1 LGHDT and CDR2 YNNKEL (reference sequence). The CDR3 length is 14 residues. The V gene lost 3 bases and the J gene lost 7 bases, with 16 bases spanning the gap. CDR3 DNA: TGTGCCAGCAGCCAGGGGGGTCTAGGAGGGGAGCAGTACTTC. This translates into CASSQGGLGGEQYF.

The V gene is TRBV12-3 or TRBV12-4, the J gene TRBJ2-5; 9 nucleotides line up with TRBD1. Unmatched junction bases numbered 5, after V lost 5 bases and J lost 4 bases. CDR3 length: 14 residues. For the CDR3, the DNA is TGTGCCAGCAGTGCCCGGGACAGGGTAGAGACCCAGTACTTC. Its protein product is CASSARDRVETQYF.

Of note for this clonotype: A much larger clone sits a single nucleotide away, making a read error possible. The chain employs TRBV19 and TRBJ2-2; possible D gene TRBD2, 6 bases. The CDR3 consists of 15 residues. Germline lookup yields CDR1 LNHDA and CDR2 SQIVND (reference sequence). The CDR3 is CASSISGGSTGEPFF. The CDR3 DNA sequence: TGTGCCAGTAGTATATCTGGAGGGTCCACCGGGGAGCCGTTTTTT.

This chain links TRBV18 with TRBJ2-7; D may be TRBD2 (5 bases). V was pared by 0 bases and J by 6 bases, with 18 bases between. CDR3 length: 16 residues. The V gene's germline CDR1 is KGHSH and CDR2 LQKENI. The CDR3 sequence: CASSPPGQRETSEQYF. DNA for the CDR3: TGTGCCAGCTCACCACCGGGCCAGAGGGAGACGTCCGAGCAGTACTTC.

This clonotype has only a few counts. This sequence joins TRBV3-1 and TRBJ1-2, with 8 positions matching TRBD1. With 4 bases clipped from V and 4 bases from J, the junction kept 8 bases outside the gene matches. The CDR3 sequence is 15 residues long. Looked up from germline, CDR1 is LGHDT and CDR2 is YNNKEL (reference sequence). This CDR3 is CASSRAGGVSYGYTF. The CDR3 DNA reads TGTGCCAGCAGCCGGGCAGGGGGCGTATCCTATGGCTACACCTTC. The variable domain in full, with the rest retrieved from reference TRBV3-1 and TRBJ1-2, is DTAVSQTPKYLVTQMGNDKSIKCEQNLGHDTMYWYKQDSKKFLKIMFSYNNKELIINETVPNRFSPKSPDKAHLNLHINSLELGDSAVYFCASSRAGGVSYGYTFGSGTRLTVV.

This clonotype was counted at least ten times. The chain links TRBV20-1 to TRBJ1-6, with D unresolved. Germline CDR1 DFQATT, CDR2 SNEGSKA (reference sequence). Trimming left V 3 bases short and J 8 bases short, with 11 bases between. The CDR3 consists of 13 residues. The CDR3 DNA reads TGCAGTGCTAGCCCCGGGAGTGATTCACCCCTCCACTTT. Translating it yields CSASPGSDSPLHF.

This chain links TRBV5-4 with TRBJ2-4, with 10 positions matching TRBD1. The CDR3 length is 15 residues. Per the germline V gene, CDR1 is SGHNT and CDR2 is YYREEE (reference sequence). J was trimmed by 7 bases and V by 0 bases; bases with no gene match: 4. The CDR3 region has the DNA TGTGCCAGCAGCTTGGCGGGACAGGGGCGGAACATTCAGTACTTC. It specifies CASSLAGQGRNIQYF. Combining the CDR3 with reference TRBV5-4 and TRBJ2-4 gives the whole variable domain ETGVTQSPTHLIKTRGQQVTLRCSSQSGHNTVSWYQQALGQGPQFIFQYYREEENGRGNFPPRFSGLQFPNYSSELNVNALELDDSALYLCASSLAGQGRNIQYFGAGTRLSVL.

This clonotype was seen ten or more times. V usage is TRBV20-1 and J usage is TRBJ2-5; no firm D call. Germline values: CDR1 DFQATT, CDR2 SNEGSKA (reference sequence). With 3 bases removed from V and 1 base from J, the gap between germline ends came to 18 bases. This CDR3 is built from 16 residues. This CDR3 is CSASADWFRFQETQYF. For the CDR3, the DNA is TGCAGTGCTAGCGCGGATTGGTTTAGATTCCAAGAGACCCAGTACTTC.